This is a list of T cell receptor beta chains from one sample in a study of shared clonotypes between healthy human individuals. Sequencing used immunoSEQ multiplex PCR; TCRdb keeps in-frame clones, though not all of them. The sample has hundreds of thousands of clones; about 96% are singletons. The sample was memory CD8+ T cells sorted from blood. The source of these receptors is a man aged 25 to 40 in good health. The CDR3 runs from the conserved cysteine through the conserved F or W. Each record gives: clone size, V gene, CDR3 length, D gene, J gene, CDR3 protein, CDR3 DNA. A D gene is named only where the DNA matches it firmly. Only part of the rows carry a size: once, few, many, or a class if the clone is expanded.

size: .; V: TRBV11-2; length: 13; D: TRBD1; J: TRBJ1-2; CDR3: CASSSRTGDGYTF; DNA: TGTGCCAGCAGCTCCCGGACAGGGGATGGCTACACCTTC
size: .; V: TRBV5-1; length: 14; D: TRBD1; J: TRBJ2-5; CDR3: CASSTDRGQETQYF; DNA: TGCGCCAGCAGCACAGACAGGGGGCAAGAGACCCAGTACTTC
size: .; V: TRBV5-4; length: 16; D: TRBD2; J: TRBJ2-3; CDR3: CASSELAGGITDTQYF; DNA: TGTGCCAGCAGCGAACTAGCGGGAGGGATCACAGATACGCAGTATTTT
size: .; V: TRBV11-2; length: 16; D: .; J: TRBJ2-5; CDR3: CASSPPRLASLGTQYF; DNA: TGTGCCAGCAGCCCCCCGCGGTTAGCGTCCCTAGGGACCCAGTACTTC
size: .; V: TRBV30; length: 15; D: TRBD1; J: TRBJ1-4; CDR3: CAWSVSGTGGGKLFF; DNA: TGTGCCTGGAGTGTTTCCGGGACAGGGGGCGGAAAACTGTTTTTT
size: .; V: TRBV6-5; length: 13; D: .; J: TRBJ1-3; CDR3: CASSYRSGNTIYF; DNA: TGTGCCAGCAGTTATCGCTCTGGAAACACCATATATTTT
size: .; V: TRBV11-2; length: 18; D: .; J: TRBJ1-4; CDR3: CASSSGIRDHSTNEKLFF; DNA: TGTGCCAGCAGCTCAGGAATCCGGGATCACTCAACTAATGAAAAACTGTTTTTT
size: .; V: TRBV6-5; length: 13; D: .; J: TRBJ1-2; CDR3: CASGGAGRYGYTF; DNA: TGTGCCAGCGGTGGGGCGGGGAGGTATGGCTACACCTTC
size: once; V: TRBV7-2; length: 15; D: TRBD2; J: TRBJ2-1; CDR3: CASSLSGGIYNEQFF; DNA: TGTGCCAGCAGCCTTAGCGGGGGCATCTACAATGAGCAGTTCTTC
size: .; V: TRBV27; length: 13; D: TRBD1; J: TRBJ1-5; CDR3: CASSWDRDQPQHF; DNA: TGTGCCAGCAGTTGGGACAGGGATCAGCCCCAGCATTTT
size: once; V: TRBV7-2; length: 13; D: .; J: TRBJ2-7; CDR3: CASSAGRFYEQYF; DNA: TGTGCCAGCAGCGCTGGGAGATTCTACGAGCAGTACTTC
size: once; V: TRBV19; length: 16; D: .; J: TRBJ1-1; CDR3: CASSIRNFGPNTEAFF; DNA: TGTGCCAGTAGTATTCGAAATTTCGGGCCGAACACTGAAGCTTTCTTT
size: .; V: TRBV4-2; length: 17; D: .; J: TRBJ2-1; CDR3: CASSQDPVRAEYNEQFF; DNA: TGTGCCAGCAGCCAAGATCCCGTGCGGGCCGAATACAATGAGCAGTTCTTC
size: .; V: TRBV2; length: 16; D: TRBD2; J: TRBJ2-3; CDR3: CASRGTSGRATDTQYF; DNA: TGTGCCAGCAGAGGTACTAGCGGGAGAGCCACAGATACGCAGTATTTT
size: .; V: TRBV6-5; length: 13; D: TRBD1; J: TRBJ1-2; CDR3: CASSFRDRDGYTF; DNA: TGTGCCAGCAGTTTCCGGGACAGGGACGGCTACACCTTC
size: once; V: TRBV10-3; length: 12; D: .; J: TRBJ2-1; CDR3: CAINGGVGEQFF; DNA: TGTGCCATCAACGGCGGAGTGGGTGAGCAGTTCTTC
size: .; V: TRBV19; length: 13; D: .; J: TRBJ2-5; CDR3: CASSSQGQETQYF; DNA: TGTGCCAGTAGTTCCCAGGGACAAGAGACCCAGTACTTC
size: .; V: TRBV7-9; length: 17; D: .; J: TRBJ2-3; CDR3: CASSLPITSPNTDTQYF; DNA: TGTGCCAGCAGCTTACCCATAACTAGCCCCAACACAGATACGCAGTATTTT
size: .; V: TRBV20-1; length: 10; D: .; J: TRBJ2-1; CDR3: CSASYNEQFF; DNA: TGCAGTGCTAGTTACAATGAGCAGTTCTTC
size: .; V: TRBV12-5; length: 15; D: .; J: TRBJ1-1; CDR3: CASGPSRGGYTEAFF; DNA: TGTGCTAGTGGACCCTCCCGTGGGGGGTACACTGAAGCTTTCTTT
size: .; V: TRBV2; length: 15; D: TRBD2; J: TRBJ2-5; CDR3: CASSNSGRAPETQYF; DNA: TGTGCCAGCAGTAATAGCGGGAGGGCCCCGGAGACCCAGTACTTC
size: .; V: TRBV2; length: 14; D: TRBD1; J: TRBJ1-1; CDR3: CASKTRTGNTEAFF; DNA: TGTGCCAGCAAGACACGGACAGGGAACACTGAAGCTTTCTTT
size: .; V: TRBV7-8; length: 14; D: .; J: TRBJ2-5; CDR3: CASSPRRSQETQYF; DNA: TGTGCCAGCAGCCCTCGACGTAGCCAAGAGACCCAGTACTTC
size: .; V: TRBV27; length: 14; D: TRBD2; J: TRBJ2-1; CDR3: CASSPGLAGGEQFF; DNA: TGTGCCAGCAGTCCGGGACTAGCGGGAGGTGAGCAGTTCTTC
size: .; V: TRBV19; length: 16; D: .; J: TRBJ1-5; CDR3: CASSIFSATGNQPQHF; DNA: TGTGCCAGTAGTATCTTTTCTGCGACAGGCAATCAGCCCCAGCATTTT
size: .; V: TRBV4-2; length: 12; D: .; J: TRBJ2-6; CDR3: CASSPHGNVLTF; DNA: TGTGCCAGCAGCCCCCACGGCAACGTCCTGACTTTC
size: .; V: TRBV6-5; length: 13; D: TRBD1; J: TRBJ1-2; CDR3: CASSFGQGGGYTF; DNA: TGTGCCAGCAGCTTTGGACAGGGGGGTGGCTACACCTTC
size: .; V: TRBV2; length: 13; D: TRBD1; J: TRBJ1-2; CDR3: CATRTGGDYGYTF; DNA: TGTGCCACCAGGACAGGCGGGGACTATGGCTACACCTTC
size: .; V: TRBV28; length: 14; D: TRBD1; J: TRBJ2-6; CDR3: CASSSPGQDNVLTF; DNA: TGTGCCAGCAGTTCGCCGGGACAGGACAACGTCCTGACTTTC
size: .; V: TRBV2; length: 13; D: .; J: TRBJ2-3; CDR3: CASRDYFTDTQYF; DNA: TGTGCCAGCAGGGACTACTTCACAGATACGCAGTATTTT
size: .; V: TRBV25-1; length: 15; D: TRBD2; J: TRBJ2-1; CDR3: CASSPSGRGYNEQFF; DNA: TGTGCCAGCAGTCCTAGCGGGAGGGGATACAATGAGCAGTTCTTC
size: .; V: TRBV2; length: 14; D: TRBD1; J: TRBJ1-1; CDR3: CASSWDRALTEAFF; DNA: TGTGCCAGCAGCTGGGACAGGGCTCTCACTGAAGCTTTCTTT
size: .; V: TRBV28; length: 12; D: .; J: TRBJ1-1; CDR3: CASIAGGPEAFF; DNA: TGTGCCAGCATTGCGGGGGGCCCCGAAGCTTTCTTT
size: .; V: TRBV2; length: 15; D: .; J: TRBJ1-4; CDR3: CASSGGHGGGEKLFF; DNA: TGTGCCAGCAGTGGAGGGCACGGAGGAGGTGAAAAACTGTTTTTT
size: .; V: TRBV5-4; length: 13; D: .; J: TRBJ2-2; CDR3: CASSLANTGELFF; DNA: TGTGCCAGCAGCCTCGCGAACACCGGGGAGCTGTTTTTT
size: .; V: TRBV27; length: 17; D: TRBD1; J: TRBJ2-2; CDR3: CASSLPTGGAGTGELFF; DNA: TGTGCCAGCAGTTTACCGACAGGGGGCGCAGGCACCGGGGAGCTGTTTTTT
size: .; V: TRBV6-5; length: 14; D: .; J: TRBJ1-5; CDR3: CASSLRVSNQPQHF; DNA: TGTGCCAGCAGTCTCCGGGTTAGCAATCAGCCCCAGCATTTT
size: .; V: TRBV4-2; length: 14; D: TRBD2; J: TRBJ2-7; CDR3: CASSQGLASYEQYF; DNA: TGTGCCAGCAGCCAAGGACTAGCCTCCTACGAGCAGTACTTC
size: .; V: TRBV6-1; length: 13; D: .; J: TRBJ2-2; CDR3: CATLLGGAGELFF; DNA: TGTGCCACCCTCTTGGGGGGAGCCGGGGAGCTGTTTTTT
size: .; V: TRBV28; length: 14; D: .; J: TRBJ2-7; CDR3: CASSFPLTRSEQYF; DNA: TGTGCCAGCAGTTTCCCCCTTACTAGGAGCGAGCAGTACTTC
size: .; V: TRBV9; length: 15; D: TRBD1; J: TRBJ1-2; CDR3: CASSVEGQGRYGYTF; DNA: TGTGCCAGCAGCGTAGAGGGACAGGGGAGGTACGGCTACACCTTC
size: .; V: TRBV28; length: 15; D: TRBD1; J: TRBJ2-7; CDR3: CASSLRTGFSYEQYF; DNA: TGTGCCAGCAGTTTACGGACAGGCTTCTCCTACGAGCAGTACTTC
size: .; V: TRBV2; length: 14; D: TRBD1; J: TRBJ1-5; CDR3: CASSKTGGNQPQHF; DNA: TGTGCCAGCAGTAAAACAGGGGGCAATCAGCCCCAGCATTTT
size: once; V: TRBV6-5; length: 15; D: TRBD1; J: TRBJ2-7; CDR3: CASSYEWQGAYEQYF; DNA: TGTGCCAGCAGTTACGAGTGGCAGGGGGCTTACGAGCAGTACTTC
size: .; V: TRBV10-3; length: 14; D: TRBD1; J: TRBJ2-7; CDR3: CAALITGGTYEQYF; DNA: TGTGCCGCCTTAATTACAGGGGGGACCTACGAGCAGTACTTC
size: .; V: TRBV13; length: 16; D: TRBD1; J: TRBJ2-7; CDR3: CASSEQGAHQPYEQYF; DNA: TGTGCCAGCAGCGAACAGGGGGCCCACCAGCCCTACGAGCAGTACTTC
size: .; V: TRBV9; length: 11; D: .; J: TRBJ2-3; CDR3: CASSVEDTQYF; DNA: TGTGCCAGCAGCGTAGAAGATACGCAGTATTTT
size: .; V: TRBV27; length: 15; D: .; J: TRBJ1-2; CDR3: CASSLSTQGGYGYTF; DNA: TGTGCCAGCAGTCTATCCACACAGGGCGGCTATGGCTACACCTTC
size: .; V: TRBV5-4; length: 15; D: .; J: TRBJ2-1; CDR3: CASSFIGPADNEQFF; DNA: TGTGCCAGCAGCTTTATCGGCCCCGCCGACAATGAGCAGTTCTTC
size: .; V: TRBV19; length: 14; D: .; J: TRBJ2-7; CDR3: CASSWEGASYEQYF; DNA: TGTGCCAGTTCTTGGGAGGGGGCCTCCTACGAGCAGTACTTC
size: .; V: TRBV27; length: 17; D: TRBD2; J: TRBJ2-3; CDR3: CASSLKGLALSTDTQYF; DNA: TGTGCCAGCAGTTTAAAGGGACTAGCTTTAAGCACAGATACGCAGTATTTT
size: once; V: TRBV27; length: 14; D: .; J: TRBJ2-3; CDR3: CASSLRMPTDTQYF; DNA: TGTGCCAGCAGTTTACGAATGCCCACAGATACGCAGTATTTT
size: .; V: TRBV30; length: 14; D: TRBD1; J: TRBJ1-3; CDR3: CAWSVTGAGNTIYF; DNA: TGTGCCTGGAGTGTAACAGGGGCTGGAAACACCATATATTTT